This T cell receptor (beta chain) was documented in a study of regulatory T cells in long-lasting Graves disease (dated by TCRdb to the early 2020s). With regard to the full study: Persistent Graves' disease was defined as persistently positive TSH receptor autoantibodies together with antithyroid drug treatment for over 5 years. This study used TCR sequencing and RNA sequencing of peripheral blood to compare persistent Graves' disease patients against newly diagnosed Graves' disease patients. The study was registered as a clinical trial and conducted in China. A total of roughly 35 samples underwent TCR sequencing: about 13 from persistent and roughly 20 from newly diagnosed Graves' disease patients. Persistent Graves' disease patients in the clinical cohort had taken antithyroid drugs for roughly ten years on average.

The receptor library was made with multiplex PCR. The sequencer was an Illumina HiSeq 4000. CDR3 regions were amplified by Arm-PCR with iRepertoire HTBI primers to construct TCR beta libraries. PCR products were gel purified before sequencing. The authors processed their data as follows. A total of roughly 65 TRBV and 14 TRBJ segments were identified across samples and were used for gene usage analysis of CDR3 amino acid clonotypes. COPE and FqMerger were used to merge the filtered high-quality paired reads into contigs. BLAST was used to align contigs to the IMGT TRBV, TRBD and TRBJ reference genes, and CDR3 was defined following IMGT. Highly expanded clones were defined as clonotypes with a frequency above 0.1%. Shannon entropy was used to measure repertoire diversity, and the Gini coefficient was used to measure V-J evenness. A clonotype found in more than one individual was treated as public. TCRdb reworked the public reads: Q25 trimming with fastp, MiXCR clone assembly, productive beta chains retained. Under each unique CDR3 protein, matching rows form one entry showing the most common genes and DNA. TCRdb, not the original authors, processed these V and J calls. For this sample there are under 450,000 distinct CDR3 sequences; around 20% appear just once. Roughly a quarter of the sample is in the top ten clones.

Taken with the paper, the label for time point translates to: persistent/refractory GD, antithyroid drugs over 5 years with positive TRAb. RNA was extracted from PBMCs in TRIzol for both TCR sequencing and RNA sequencing. Graves' disease was diagnosed according to American Thyroid Association guidelines. Patients for the study were recruited at an endocrinology department in Xi'an, China. From each patient, around 9 milliliters of peripheral blood was collected into an EDTA anticoagulant tube. Ficoll Paque Plus density gradient separation was used to isolate PBMCs, and no further T cell sorting was done. An Agilent 2100 Bioanalyzer and agarose gel were used to check RNA quality, while a NanoDrop 2000 measured RNA concentration. General findings and caveats noted by the study authors: Persistent disease showed preferential use of TRBV28, TRBJ1-2 and TRBJ2-5, whereas newly diagnosed disease favored TRBV20-1 and TRBJ2-1. Because the primary lesion, thyroid tissue, could not be accessed, the study looked at peripheral blood alone. The authors noted that the small sample size was a limitation that may lower accuracy. Sequencing and analysis were limited to the TCR beta chain. Compared with newly diagnosed patients, persistent Graves' disease patients had lower TCR Shannon entropy and fewer highly expanded clones, which suggests clonal expansion. A larger number of public clonotypes was shared among persistent patients (around 2,500) than among newly diagnosed patients (more than 850).

This clonotype was observed a handful of times. Which antigen it targets is not known. No base quality information exists; no much larger clone differs at one position. Between the V and J ends, shortened by 6 bases and 0 bases respectively, the junction contains 8 bases. Reading the germline V gene gives CDR1 MRHNA and CDR2 SNTAGT. From its cysteine to its phenylalanine, the CDR3 spans 14 amino acids. Of the read, only the CDR3 DNA is kept; its 42 bases are in frame from base 1. The rearrangement joined TRBV6-4 to TRBJ2-2; too little of a D gene remains to name it. The source is a female donor with Graves disease. The specimen was peripheral blood mononuclear cells (PBMCs), collected when the disease was refractory, from a patient treated with antithyroid drugs. Read as DNA, the sequence is TGTGCCAGCAGCGTCTCGACGAACACCGGGGAGCTGTTTTTT. Its translation reads: CASSVSTNTGELFF.